This TCR beta chain was obtained from a study of Graves' ophthalmopathy and Graves' hyperthyroidism. Turning to the study itself: Hyperthyroidism showing no ophthalmopathy within 18 months of follow-up was stable.

The sequenced template was RNA, covering the TCR beta CDR3 region. An opening RT-PCR round employed HTBI primers and preceded a second-round multiplex PCR. TCRdb itself ran the multiplex PCR reads through MiXCR, one entry per CDR3 protein. This table has about 550,000 distinct CDR3 sequences, roughly 40% appearing once. This clonotype was seen many times. Its target is not known. Whole-study findings and limits: It was with 70.59% sensitivity and 72% to 75% specificity that the model predicted ophthalmopathy progression.

Germline V gene sequence: CDR1 MNHEY, CDR2 SVGEGT. V was shortened by 1 base and J by 2 bases, with 3 bases between the two germline ends. This CDR3 is built from 12 residues. Hyperthyroidism patients, all newly diagnosed, had under 2 months' duration and ages of 18 to 65. Other autoimmune disease, uncontrolled infection, pregnancy and lactation led to exclusion. Sequenced sample: peripheral blood or thyroid tissue (not recorded which). This chain joins TRBV6-2 or TRBV6-3 and TRBJ2-7; D not resolved. The TCR was taken from an adult man with Graves' hyperthyroidism. CDR3: CASSYYAYEQYF. DNA of the CDR3: TGTGCCAGCAGTTACTACGCCTACGAGCAGTACTTC.